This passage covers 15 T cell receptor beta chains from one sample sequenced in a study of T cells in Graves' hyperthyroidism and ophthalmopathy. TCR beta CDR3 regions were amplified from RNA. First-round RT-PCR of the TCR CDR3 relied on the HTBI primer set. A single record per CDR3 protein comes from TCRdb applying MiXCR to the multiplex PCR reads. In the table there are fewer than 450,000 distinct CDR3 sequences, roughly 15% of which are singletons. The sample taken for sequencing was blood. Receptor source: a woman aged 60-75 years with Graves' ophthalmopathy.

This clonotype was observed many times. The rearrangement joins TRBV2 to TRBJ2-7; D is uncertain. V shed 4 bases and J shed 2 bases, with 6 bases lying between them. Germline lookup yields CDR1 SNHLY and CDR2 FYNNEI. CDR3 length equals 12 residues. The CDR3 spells CASSGSAYEQYF. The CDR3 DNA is TGTGCCAGCAGTGGGTCAGCCTACGAGCAGTACTTC.

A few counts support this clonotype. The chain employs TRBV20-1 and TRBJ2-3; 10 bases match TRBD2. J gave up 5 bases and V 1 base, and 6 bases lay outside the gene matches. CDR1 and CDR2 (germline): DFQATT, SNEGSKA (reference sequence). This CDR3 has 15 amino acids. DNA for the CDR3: TGCAGTGCTAGAGTGCTAGCGGGAGTAAAAGATACGCAGTATTTT. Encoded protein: CSARVLAGVKDTQYF.

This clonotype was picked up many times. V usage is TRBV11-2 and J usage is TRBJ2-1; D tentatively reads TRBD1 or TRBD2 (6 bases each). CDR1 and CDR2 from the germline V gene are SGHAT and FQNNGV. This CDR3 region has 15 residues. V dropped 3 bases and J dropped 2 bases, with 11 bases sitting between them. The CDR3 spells CASSFSEGAYNEQFF. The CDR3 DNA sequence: TGTGCCAGCAGCTTTTCGGAGGGGGCCTACAATGAGCAGTTCTTC.

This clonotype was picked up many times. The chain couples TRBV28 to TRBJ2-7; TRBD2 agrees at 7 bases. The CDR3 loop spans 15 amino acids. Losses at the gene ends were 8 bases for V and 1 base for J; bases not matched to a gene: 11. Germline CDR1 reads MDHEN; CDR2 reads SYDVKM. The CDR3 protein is CASLNGGTASYEQYF. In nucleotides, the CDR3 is TGTGCCAGCCTTAACGGGGGGACGGCGTCCTACGAGCAGTACTTC.

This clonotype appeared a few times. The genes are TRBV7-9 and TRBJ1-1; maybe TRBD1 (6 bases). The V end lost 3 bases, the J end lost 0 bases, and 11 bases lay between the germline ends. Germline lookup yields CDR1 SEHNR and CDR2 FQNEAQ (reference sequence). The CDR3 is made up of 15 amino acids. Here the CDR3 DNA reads TGTGCCAGCAGCTTTGAGGGGGGGGTGAACACTGAAGCTTTCTTT. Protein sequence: CASSFEGGVNTEAFF.

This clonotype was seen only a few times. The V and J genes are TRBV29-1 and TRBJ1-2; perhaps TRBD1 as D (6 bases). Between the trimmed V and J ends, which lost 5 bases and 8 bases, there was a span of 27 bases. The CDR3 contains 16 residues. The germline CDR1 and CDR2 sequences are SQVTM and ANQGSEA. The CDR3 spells CSVNEPVDSRDWGYTF. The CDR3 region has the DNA TGCAGCGTTAACGAACCTGTGGACAGCCGGGACTGGGGCTACACCTTC.

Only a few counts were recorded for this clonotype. The CDR3 reads CSASYRQAGNTIYF. The CDR3 DNA reads as TGCAGTGCTAGTTATCGACAGGCGGGAAACACCATATATTTT. The V gene is TRBV20-1, the J gene TRBJ1-3, with a possible D match to TRBD1 (6 bases). CDR3 size: 14 residues. V lost 3 bases and J 4 bases, leaving 13 bases between the germline ends. CDR1 DFQATT and CDR2 SNEGSKA come from the germline V gene (reference sequence).

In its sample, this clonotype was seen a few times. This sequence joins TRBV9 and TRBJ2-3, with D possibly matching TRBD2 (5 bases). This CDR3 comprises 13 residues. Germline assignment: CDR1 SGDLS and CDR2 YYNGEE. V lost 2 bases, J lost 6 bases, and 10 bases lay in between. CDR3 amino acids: CASSVVATDTQYF. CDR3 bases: TGTGCCAGCAGCGTGGTAGCGACGGATACGCAGTATTTT.

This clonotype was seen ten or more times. This CDR3 reads CASSKSLPDGHQETQYF. As DNA, the CDR3 is TGTGCCAGCAGCAAAAGCCTCCCCGACGGACACCAAGAGACCCAGTACTTC. The J gene is TRBJ2-5, the V gene TRBV11-2; D gene uncertain. CDR1 and CDR2 from the germline V gene are SGHAT and FQNNGV. The ends were cut back, 5 bases at V and 0 bases at J, with 19 bases in the middle. The CDR3 is made up of 17 amino acids.

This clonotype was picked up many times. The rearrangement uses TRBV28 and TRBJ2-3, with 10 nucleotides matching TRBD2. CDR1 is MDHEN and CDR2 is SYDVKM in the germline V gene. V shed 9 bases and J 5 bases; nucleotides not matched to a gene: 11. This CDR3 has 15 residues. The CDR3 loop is CASHNSGRQKDTQYF. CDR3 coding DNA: TGTGCCAGTCACAATAGCGGGAGGCAGAAAGATACGCAGTATTTT.

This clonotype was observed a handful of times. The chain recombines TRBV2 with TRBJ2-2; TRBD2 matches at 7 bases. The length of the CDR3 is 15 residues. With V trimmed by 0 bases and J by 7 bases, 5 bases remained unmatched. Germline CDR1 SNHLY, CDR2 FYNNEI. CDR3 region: CASSEARGKGGELFF. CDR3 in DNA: TGTGCCAGCAGTGAAGCGCGGGGGAAGGGCGGGGAGCTGTTTTTT. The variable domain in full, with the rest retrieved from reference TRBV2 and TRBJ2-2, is EPEVTQTPSHQVTQMGQEVILRCVPISNHLYFYWYRQILGQKVEFLVSFYNNEISEKSEIFDDQFSVERPDGSNFTLKIRSTKLEDSAMYFCASSEARGKGGELFFGEGSRLTVL.

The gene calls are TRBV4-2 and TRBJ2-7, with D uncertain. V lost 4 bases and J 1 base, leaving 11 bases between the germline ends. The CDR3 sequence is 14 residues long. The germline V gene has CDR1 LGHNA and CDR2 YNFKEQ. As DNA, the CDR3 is TGTGCCAGCAGCCCTAATGGCGGATCCTACGAGCAGTACTTC. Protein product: CASSPNGGSYEQYF.

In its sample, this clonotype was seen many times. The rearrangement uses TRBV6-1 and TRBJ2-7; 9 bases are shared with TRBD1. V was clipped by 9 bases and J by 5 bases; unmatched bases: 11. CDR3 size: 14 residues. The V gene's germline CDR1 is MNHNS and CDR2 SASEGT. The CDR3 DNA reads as TGTGCCAGTGGTGTACCGGACAGGGGAGACGAGCAGTACTTC. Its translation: CASGVPDRGDEQYF.

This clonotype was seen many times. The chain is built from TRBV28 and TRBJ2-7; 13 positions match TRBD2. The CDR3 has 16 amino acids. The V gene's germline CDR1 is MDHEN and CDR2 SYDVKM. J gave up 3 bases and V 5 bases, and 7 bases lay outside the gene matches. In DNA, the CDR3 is TGTGCCAGCAGTCCGTGGACTAGCGGGAGACTCTACGAGCAGTACTTC. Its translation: CASSPWTSGRLYEQYF.

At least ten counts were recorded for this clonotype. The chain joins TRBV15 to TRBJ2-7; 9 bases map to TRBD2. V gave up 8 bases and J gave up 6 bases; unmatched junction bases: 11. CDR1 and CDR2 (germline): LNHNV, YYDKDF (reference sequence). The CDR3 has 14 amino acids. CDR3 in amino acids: CATAFAGGPSEQYF. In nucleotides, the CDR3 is TGTGCCACCGCCTTTGCGGGAGGGCCCTCCGAGCAGTACTTC. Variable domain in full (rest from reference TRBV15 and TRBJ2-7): DAMVIQNPRYQVTQFGKPVTLSCSQTLNHNVMYWYQQKSSQAPKLLFHYYDKDFNNEADTPDNFQSRRPNTSFCFLDIRSPGLGDTAMYLCATAFAGGPSEQYFGPGTRLTVT.